This T cell receptor (beta chain) was identified during a study of early T cells in non-severe SARS-CoV-2 infection. Across the whole study: Chains were not paired, and sequencing was done on bulk RNA from unsorted whole blood.

Individual cDNA molecules were tagged with unique molecular identifiers, the study reported. TCRdb recomputed calls from the 5' RACE reads with MiXCR, one row per CDR3 protein. The sample holds tens of thousands of distinct CDR3 sequences, 15% to 18% seen once. The germline gives CDR1 MNHNY, CDR2 SVGAGI (reference sequence). The J segment lost 1 base and the V segment lost 6 bases, leaving 15 bases of the junction unmatched. The CDR3 totals 17 residues. The chain couples TRBV6-6 to TRBJ2-7; 7 bases map to TRBD1. This sequence was found in an adult who was a healthcare worker with PCR-confirmed SARS-CoV-2 infection or an uninfected control (not recorded which). The material sequenced was whole blood. The CDR3 here is CASSWATGQKISYEQYF. CDR3 coding DNA: TGTGCCAGCAGCTGGGCAACGGGACAGAAAATTTCCTACGAGCAGTACTTC.